A single T cell receptor beta chain is shown here with its context. Its antigen is unknown. These data belong to a study of graft-versus-host responses after intestinal transplantation. About the research overall: Recipients were all induced with anti-thymocyte globulin, then given tacrolimus and steroids for around three years. Study-wide results and limits: Some GvH clones were seen earlier in gut or blood, suggesting intestinal origin. The study associated peak circulating GvH clone levels with early post-transplant HvG declines.

The germline CDR1 and CDR2 sequences are SGHTA and FQGNSA. The length of the CDR3 is 15 residues. V shed 2 bases and J shed 5 bases, with 13 bases lying between them. TCRdb's table, derived via immunoSEQ multiplex PCR, lists solely in-frame clones and lacks some. The sample has over 80,000 clones, 91% seen once. The TCR comes from a human donor who was the organ donor for an intestinal transplant. V gene TRBV7-2 combines with J gene TRBJ2-1, with D tentatively TRBD2 (6 bases). Sequencing used unstimulated CD4+ T cells sorted from spleen or lymph node cells, obtained before transplant. The CDR3 loop reads CASSLFIRGNNEQFF. For the CDR3, the DNA is TGTGCCAGCAGCTTATTCATACGGGGGAACAATGAGCAGTTCTTC.